These T cell receptor beta chains were read from a single sample in a study of graft-versus-host responses after intestinal transplantation. Generated by immunoSEQ multiplex PCR, the TCRdb table keeps only in-frame clones and is missing some. The repertoire holds over 45,000 clones, with 90% to 95% as singletons. Their antigens remain unidentified. The sample here was unstimulated CD4+ T cells sorted from spleen or lymph node cells, taken before transplant. The receptors originated from a human donor who was the organ donor for an intestinal transplant. Both conserved end residues are part of each CDR3. A D gene is named only where the DNA matches it firmly.

j_call | d_call | v_call | cdr3_nt | cdr3_aa
TRBJ2-4 | - | TRBV7-2 | TGTGCCAGCAGCTTAGTCCCCTCCGGGCCCCAGTTTTTC | CASSLVPSGPQFF
TRBJ2-7 | - | TRBV30 | TGTGCCTGGAGTCCCCAAGGCTACGAGCAGTACTTC | CAWSPQGYEQYF
TRBJ1-2 | - | TRBV7-2 | TGTGCCAGCAGCTTAGCTTTTCCGGGAGACTATGGCTACACCTTC | CASSLAFPGDYGYTF
TRBJ1-1 | TRBD1 | TRBV11-2 | TGTGCCAGCAGCGCCCGGACAGGGGTTGAAGCTTTCTTT | CASSARTGVEAFF
TRBJ2-1 | TRBD1 | TRBV5-1 | TGCGCCAGCAGCCGGGTAGGGACAGGGGGCAATGAGCAGTTCTTC | CASSRVGTGGNEQFF
TRBJ2-7 | - | TRBV30 | TGTGCCTGGAGTGGGAGTTACTACGAGCAGTACTTC | CAWSGSYYEQYF
TRBJ1-4 | - | TRBV5-4 | TGTGCCAGCAGCTTGGGCGGGGGGCCCGGTGAAAAACTGTTTTTT | CASSLGGGPGEKLFF
TRBJ2-7 | TRBD1 | TRBV6-1 | TGTGCCAGCAGTGAAAGAGTTTCCGGGACAGGTTCCTACGAGCAGTACTTC | CASSERVSGTGSYEQYF
TRBJ2-1 | - | TRBV20-1 | TGCAGTGCTAGATGGGGTCATGAGCAGTTCTTC | CSARWGHEQFF
TRBJ2-7 | - | TRBV7-9 | TGTGCCAGCCGGACAAAGGAGGGCTACGAGCAGTACTTC | CASRTKEGYEQYF
TRBJ2-1 | TRBD1 | TRBV5-5 | TGTGCCAGCAGCTTTGTTGGGGACAGGATACTATACAATGAGCAGTTCTTC | CASSFVGDRILYNEQFF